The 12 T cell receptor beta chains listed next were all sequenced from one sample in a study of beta chain features in type 1 diabetes. Study observations and caveats: For Type 1 diabetes patients, all four CD4+ subsets carried TCRB CDR3s that were moderately but significantly shorter.

These TCRs are of unknown antigen specificity. Every isolated RNA sample was fully reverse transcribed, so sequencing captured expressed TCRB transcripts. Assay: immunoSEQ multiplex PCR; the TCRdb copy retains only in-frame clones and omits some. The repertoire holds fewer than 18,000 clones, with 76% as singletons. The sequenced material came from stem cell memory CD4+ T cells from blood. Receptors originate from a woman between 18 and 29 years old with type 1 diabetes.

This clone came up a few times. This chain links TRBV5-6 with TRBJ2-1; TRBD1 aligns across 10 bases. Germline assignment: CDR1 SGHDT and CDR2 YYEEEE. This CDR3 is built from 16 residues. The junction had 4 bases not matched to a gene; V was cut back by 0 bases and J by 4 bases. Here the CDR3 reads CASSLAAGQGYNEQFF. The CDR3 coding sequence is TGTGCCAGCAGCTTGGCCGCGGGACAGGGGTACAATGAGCAGTTCTTC. The full variable domain, with the rest looked up from reference TRBV5-6 and TRBJ2-1, is DAGVTQSPTHLIKTRGQQVTLRCSPKSGHDTVSWYQQALGQGPQFIFQYYEEEERQRGNFPDRFSGHQFPNYSSELNVNALLLGDSALYLCASSLAAGQGYNEQFFGPGTRLTVL.

The chain is built from TRBV12-5 and TRBJ1-2; TRBD1 matches 10 bases. Germline loops: CDR1 LGHNT, CDR2 FRNRAP. The CDR3 runs to 15 residues. After removal of 5 bases from V and 2 bases from J, the junction contained 5 bases not matched to a gene. The CDR3 nucleotides read TGTGCTAGTGGTCACCGGGACAGGGGAAACTATGGCTACACCTTC. Its translation is CASGHRDRGNYGYTF.

The gene calls are TRBV27 and TRBJ1-5; D possibly corresponds to TRBD1 (6 bases). V was shortened by 2 bases and J by 3 bases, with 11 bases between the two germline ends. This CDR3 spans 15 amino acids. Looked up from germline, CDR1 is MNHEY and CDR2 is SMNVEV (reference sequence). The CDR3 region has the DNA TGTGCCAGCAGTTTAGGTACAGGGTTCAATCAGCCCCAGCATTTT. Encoded protein: CASSLGTGFNQPQHF.

This chain uses TRBV19 with TRBJ2-5; weak D call: TRBD2 (6 bases). The CDR3 loop spans 14 amino acids. Germline CDR1 and CDR2: LNHDA and SQIVND (reference sequence). Between the trimmed V and J ends, which lost 6 bases and 5 bases, there was a span of 16 bases. The DNA of the CDR3 is TGTGCCAGTAGCGCGTACGGGAGTTTGGAGACCCAGTACTTC. Its translation is CASSAYGSLETQYF.

This clone turned up a few times. This sequence joins TRBV29-1 and TRBJ2-1; 7 nucleotides line up with TRBD1. V was pared by 4 bases and J by 4 bases, with 4 bases of the junction left unmatched. Per germline, CDR1 SQVTM and CDR2 ANQGSEA. This CDR3 comprises 13 residues. This chain's CDR3 is CSVVRDSYNEQFF. The CDR3, as DNA: TGCAGCGTTGTTCGGGACAGTTACAATGAGCAGTTCTTC.

The V call is TRBV19, the J call TRBJ1-5, with a possible D match to TRBD1 (5 bases). Germline V CDR1 and CDR2: LNHDA, SQIVND (reference sequence). V was pared by 3 bases and J by 0 bases, with 9 bases between. This CDR3 is 15 amino acids long. CDR3 residues: CASSIQGLSNQPQHF. CDR3 nucleotides: TGTGCCAGTAGTATTCAGGGCCTTAGCAATCAGCCCCAGCATTTT.

The gene calls are TRBV2 and TRBJ2-1; 7 bases map to TRBD2. This CDR3 has 14 residues. The V gene's germline CDR1 is SNHLY and CDR2 FYNNEI. V was clipped by 5 bases and J by 3 bases; unmatched bases: 4. The CDR3 bases are TGTGCCAGCAGTAGGACTAGAATCTACAATGAGCAGTTCTTC. Translating it yields CASSRTRIYNEQFF.

The chain uses TRBV5-1 and TRBJ2-3; possible D gene TRBD1, 5 bases. Germline V gene data show CDR1 as SGHRS and CDR2 as YFSETQ. Trimming shortened V by 3 bases and J by 2 bases, and 10 bases separated the two germline ends. The CDR3 runs 14 residues. The CDR3 sequence: CASSSTEITDTQYF. DNA for the CDR3: TGCGCCAGCAGCTCGACAGAAATCACAGATACGCAGTATTTT.

This rearrangement joins TRBV28 to TRBJ2-2, with 7 bases fitting TRBD2. The trim removed 6 bases at V and 6 bases at J, leaving 13 bases unmatched. The CDR3 extends over 16 amino acids. Germline loops: CDR1 MDHEN, CDR2 SYDVKM. The CDR3 reads CASSPPGGLRAGELFF. As DNA, the CDR3 is TGTGCCAGCAGCCCCCCGGGGGGTTTGAGGGCCGGGGAGCTGTTTTTT.

Written as DNA, the CDR3 is TGTGCCAGCTCTCCGAGACAGGCCTACACTGAAGCTTTCTTT. It specifies CASSPRQAYTEAFF. The chain employs TRBV18 and TRBJ1-1; TRBD1 might be the D (6 bases). The V end was cut by 6 bases, the J end by 3 bases, with 14 bases between. This CDR3 contains 14 residues. Germline CDR1 and CDR2: KGHSH and LQKENI.

This sequence joins TRBV7-9 and TRBJ1-1; 8 nucleotides line up with TRBD1. There are 18 residues in the CDR3. Unmatched junction bases numbered 23, after V lost 11 bases and J lost 3 bases. The V gene's germline CDR1 is SEHNR and CDR2 FQNEAQ (reference sequence). The chain's CDR3 is CALDLKILDRGDYTEAFF. CDR3 DNA: TGTGCCCTGGACCTAAAAATCCTCGACAGGGGCGATTACACTGAAGCTTTCTTT. The full variable domain, rest sourced from reference TRBV7-9 and TRBJ1-1, is DTGVSQNPRHKITKRGQNVTFRCDPISEHNRLYWYRQTLGQGPEFLTYFQNEAQLEKSRLLSDRFSAERPKGSFSTLEIQRTEQGDSAMYLCALDLKILDRGDYTEAFFGQGTRLTVV.

This CDR3 is CASSRTSGRGETQYF. The CDR3 DNA sequence: TGTGCCAGCAGTCGGACTAGCGGGAGGGGGGAGACCCAGTACTTC. The chain joins TRBV2 to TRBJ2-5; 15 positions match TRBD2. The CDR3 contains 15 residues. V gave up 5 bases and J gave up 5 bases; unmatched junction bases: 3. CDR1 and CDR2 from the germline V gene are SNHLY and FYNNEI.